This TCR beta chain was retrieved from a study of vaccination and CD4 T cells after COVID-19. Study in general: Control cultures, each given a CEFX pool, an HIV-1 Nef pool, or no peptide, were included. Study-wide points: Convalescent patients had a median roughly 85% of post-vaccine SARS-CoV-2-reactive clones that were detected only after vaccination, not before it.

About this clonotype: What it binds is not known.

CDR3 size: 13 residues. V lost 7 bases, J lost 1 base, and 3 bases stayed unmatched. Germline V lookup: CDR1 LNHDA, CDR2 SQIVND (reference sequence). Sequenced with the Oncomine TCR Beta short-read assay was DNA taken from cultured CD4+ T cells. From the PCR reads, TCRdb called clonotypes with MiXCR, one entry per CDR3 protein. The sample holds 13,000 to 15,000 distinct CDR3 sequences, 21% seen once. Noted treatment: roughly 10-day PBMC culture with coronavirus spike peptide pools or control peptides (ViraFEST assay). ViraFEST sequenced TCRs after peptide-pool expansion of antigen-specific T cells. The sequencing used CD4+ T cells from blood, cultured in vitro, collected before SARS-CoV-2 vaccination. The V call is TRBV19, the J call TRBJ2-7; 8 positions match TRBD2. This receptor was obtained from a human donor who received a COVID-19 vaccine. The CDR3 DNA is TGTGCCAGTAAACCTAGCGGGTCCTACGAGCAGTACTTC. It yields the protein CASKPSGSYEQYF.